This T cell receptor beta chain was identified during a study of blood T cell repertoires in COVID-19. This clone was seen once. V trimming: 5 bases; J trimming: 2 bases; junction bases outside the gene matches: 8. The length of the CDR3 is 16 residues. Germline V lookup: CDR1 LNHNV, CDR2 YYDKDF (reference sequence). Original analysis: Reference gene primer amplification yielded estimated nucleated cell counts. Using immunoSEQ multiplex PCR, the repertoire was profiled, and TCRdb retains in-frame clones only, with some absent. V, J and clone size are taken as reported in that table, and D and trimming were inferred from the DNA itself. The sample carries 120,000 to 150,000 clones, roughly 87% recorded once.

The TCR was taken from a human donor in a cohort sampled during active COVID-19. Sequencing was performed on peripheral blood. This chain links TRBV15 with TRBJ1-5; 8 nucleotides line up with TRBD1. CDR3 sequence (DNA): TGTGCCACCAGCTTTGACAGGGGAAAAGGCAATCAGCCCCAGCATTTT. Its protein product is CATSFDRGKGNQPQHF.